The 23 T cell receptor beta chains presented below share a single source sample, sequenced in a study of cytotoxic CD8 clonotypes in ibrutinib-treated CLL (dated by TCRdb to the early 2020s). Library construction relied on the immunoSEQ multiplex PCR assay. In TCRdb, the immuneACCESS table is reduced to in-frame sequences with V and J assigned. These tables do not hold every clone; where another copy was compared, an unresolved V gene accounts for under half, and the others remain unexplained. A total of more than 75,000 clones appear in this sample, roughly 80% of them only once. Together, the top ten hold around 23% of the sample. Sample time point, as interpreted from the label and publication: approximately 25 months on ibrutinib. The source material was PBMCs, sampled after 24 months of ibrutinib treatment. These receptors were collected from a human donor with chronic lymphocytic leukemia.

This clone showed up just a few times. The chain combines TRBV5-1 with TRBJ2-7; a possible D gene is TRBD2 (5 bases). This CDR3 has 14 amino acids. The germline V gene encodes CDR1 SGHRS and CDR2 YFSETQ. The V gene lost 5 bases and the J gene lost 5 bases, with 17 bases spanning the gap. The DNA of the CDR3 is TGCGCCAGCAGAAGCGTAGCGCGGCTGGACGAGCAGTACTTC. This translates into CASRSVARLDEQYF.

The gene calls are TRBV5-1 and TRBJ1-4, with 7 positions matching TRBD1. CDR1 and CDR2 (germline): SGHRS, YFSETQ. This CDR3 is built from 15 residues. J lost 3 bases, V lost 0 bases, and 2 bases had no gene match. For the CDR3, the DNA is TGCGCCAGCAGCTTGGAGGGGGCGTCTAATGAAAAACTGTTTTTT. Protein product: CASSLEGASNEKLFF.

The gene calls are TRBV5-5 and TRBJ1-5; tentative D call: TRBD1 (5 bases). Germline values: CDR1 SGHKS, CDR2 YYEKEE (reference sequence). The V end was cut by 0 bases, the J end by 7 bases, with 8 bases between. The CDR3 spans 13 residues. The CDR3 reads CASSLAGDQPQHF. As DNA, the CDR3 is TGTGCCAGCAGCTTGGCGGGGGACCAGCCCCAGCATTTT.

The CDR3 here is CASSPGPSNQPQHF. Here the CDR3 DNA reads TGTGCCAGCAGCCCTGGCCCTAGCAATCAGCCCCAGCATTTT. The rearrangement uses TRBV7-6 and TRBJ1-5; unclear D gene. V was trimmed by 5 bases and J by 0 bases, leaving 8 bases between them. The CDR3 runs 14 residues. Germline V gene sequence: CDR1 SGHVS, CDR2 FNYEAQ. Looking up the rest from reference TRBV7-6 and TRBJ1-5 gives the full variable domain: GAGVSQSPRYKVTKRGQDVALRCDPISGHVSLYWYRQALGQGPEFLTYFNYEAQQDKSGLPNDRFSAERPEGSISTLTIQRTEQRDSAMYRCASSPGPSNQPQHFGDGTRLSIL.

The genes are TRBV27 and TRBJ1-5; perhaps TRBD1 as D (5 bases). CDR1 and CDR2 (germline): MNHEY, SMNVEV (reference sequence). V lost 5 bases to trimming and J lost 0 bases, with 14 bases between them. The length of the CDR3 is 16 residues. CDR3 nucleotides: TGTGCCAGCAGTGTGACAGACCCCTATAGCAATCAGCCCCAGCATTTT. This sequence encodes CASSVTDPYSNQPQHF.

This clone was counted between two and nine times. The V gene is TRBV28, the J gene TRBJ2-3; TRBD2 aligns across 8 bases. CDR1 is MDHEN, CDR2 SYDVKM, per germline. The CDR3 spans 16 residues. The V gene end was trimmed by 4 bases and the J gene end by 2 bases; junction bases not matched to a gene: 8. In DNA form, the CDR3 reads TGTGCCAGCAGTTCGCCTGGAGCGGGGGACACAGATACGCAGTATTTT. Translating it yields CASSSPGAGDTDTQYF. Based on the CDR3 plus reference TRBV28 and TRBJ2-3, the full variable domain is DVKVTQSSRYLVKRTGEKVFLECVQDMDHENMFWYRQDPGLGLRLIYFSYDVKMKEKGDIPEGYSVSREKKERFSLILESASTNQTSMYLCASSSPGAGDTDTQYFGPGTRLTVL.

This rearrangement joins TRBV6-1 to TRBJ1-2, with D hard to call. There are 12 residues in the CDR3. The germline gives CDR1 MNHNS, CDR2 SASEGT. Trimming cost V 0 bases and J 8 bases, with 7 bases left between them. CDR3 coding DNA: TGTGCCAGCAGTGAAGCCCCTCTGGGCTACACCTTC. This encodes CASSEAPLGYTF.

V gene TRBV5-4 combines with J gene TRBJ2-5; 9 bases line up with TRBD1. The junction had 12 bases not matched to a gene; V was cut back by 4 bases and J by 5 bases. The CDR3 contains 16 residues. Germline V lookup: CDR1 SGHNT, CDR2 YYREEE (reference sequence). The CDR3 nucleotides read TGTGCCAGCAGCCTTCCCAGGACAGGGGTGATGGAGACCCAGTACTTC. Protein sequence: CASSLPRTGVMETQYF.

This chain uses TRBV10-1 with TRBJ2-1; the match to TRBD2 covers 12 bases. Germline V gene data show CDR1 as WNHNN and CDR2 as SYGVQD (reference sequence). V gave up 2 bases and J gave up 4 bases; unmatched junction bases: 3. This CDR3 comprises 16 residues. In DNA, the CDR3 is TGCGCCAGCAGTGAGAGGACTAGCGGGATTTACAATGAGCAGTTCTTC. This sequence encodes CASSERTSGIYNEQFF.

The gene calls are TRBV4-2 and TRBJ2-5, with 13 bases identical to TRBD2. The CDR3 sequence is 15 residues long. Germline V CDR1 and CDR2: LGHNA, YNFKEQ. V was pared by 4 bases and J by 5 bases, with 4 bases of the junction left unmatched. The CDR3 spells CASSPRTSGSETQYF. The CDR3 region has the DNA TGTGCCAGCAGCCCGAGGACTAGCGGGAGTGAGACCCAGTACTTC.

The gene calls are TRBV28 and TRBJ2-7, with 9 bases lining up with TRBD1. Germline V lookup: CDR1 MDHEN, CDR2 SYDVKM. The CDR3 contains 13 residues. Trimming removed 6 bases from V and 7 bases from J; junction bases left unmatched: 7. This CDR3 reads CASSYRGPREQYF. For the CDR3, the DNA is TGTGCCAGCAGCTACAGGGGGCCGAGGGAGCAGTACTTC.

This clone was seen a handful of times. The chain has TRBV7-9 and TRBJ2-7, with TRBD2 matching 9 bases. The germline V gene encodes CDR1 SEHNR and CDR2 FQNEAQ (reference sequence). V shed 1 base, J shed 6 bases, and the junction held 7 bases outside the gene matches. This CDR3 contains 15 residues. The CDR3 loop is CASSLEISGGSEQYF. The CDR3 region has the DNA TGTGCCAGCAGCTTAGAAATTAGCGGGGGATCCGAGCAGTACTTC.

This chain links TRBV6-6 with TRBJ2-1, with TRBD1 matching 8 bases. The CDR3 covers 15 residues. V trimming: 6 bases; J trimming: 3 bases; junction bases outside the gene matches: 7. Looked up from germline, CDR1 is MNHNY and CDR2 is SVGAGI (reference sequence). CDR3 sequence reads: CASSLGQGDYNEQFF. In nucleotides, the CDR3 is TGTGCCAGCAGCCTTGGACAGGGTGACTACAATGAGCAGTTCTTC.

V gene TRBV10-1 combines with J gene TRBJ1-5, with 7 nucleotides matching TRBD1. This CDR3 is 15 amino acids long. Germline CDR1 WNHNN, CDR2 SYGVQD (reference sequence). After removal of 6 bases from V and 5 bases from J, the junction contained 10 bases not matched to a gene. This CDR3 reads CASSHRGLGHQPQHF. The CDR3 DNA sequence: TGCGCCAGCAGCCACAGGGGCCTTGGACATCAGCCCCAGCATTTT.

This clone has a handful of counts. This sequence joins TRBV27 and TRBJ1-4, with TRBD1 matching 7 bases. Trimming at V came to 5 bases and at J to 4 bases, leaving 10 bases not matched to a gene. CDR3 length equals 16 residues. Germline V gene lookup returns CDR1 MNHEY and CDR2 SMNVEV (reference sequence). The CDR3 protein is CASSANRDSFNEKLFF. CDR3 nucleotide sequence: TGTGCCAGCAGTGCAAACCGGGACAGCTTTAATGAAAAACTGTTTTTT.

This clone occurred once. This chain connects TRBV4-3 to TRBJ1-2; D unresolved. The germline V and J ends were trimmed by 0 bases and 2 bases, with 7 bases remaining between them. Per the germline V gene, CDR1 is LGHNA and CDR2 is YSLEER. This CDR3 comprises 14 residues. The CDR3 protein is CASSQEEQNYGYTF. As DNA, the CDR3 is TGCGCCAGCAGCCAAGAAGAACAGAACTATGGCTACACCTTC.

CDR3 in amino acids: CASSSGGSTDTQYF. CDR3 DNA: TGTGCCAGCAGTAGCGGAGGTAGCACAGATACGCAGTATTTT. The chain combines TRBV6-1 with TRBJ2-3; a weak D match, TRBD2 (5 bases). The CDR3 spans 14 residues. V lost 5 bases and J 0 bases, leaving 9 bases between the germline ends. Germline V gene sequence: CDR1 MNHNS, CDR2 SASEGT.

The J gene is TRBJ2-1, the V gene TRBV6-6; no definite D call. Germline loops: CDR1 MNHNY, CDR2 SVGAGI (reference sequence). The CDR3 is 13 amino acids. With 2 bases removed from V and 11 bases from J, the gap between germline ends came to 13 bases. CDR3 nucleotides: TGTGCCAGCAGTTACACAGTGGGGTATAAGCAGTTCTTC. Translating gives CASSYTVGYKQFF.

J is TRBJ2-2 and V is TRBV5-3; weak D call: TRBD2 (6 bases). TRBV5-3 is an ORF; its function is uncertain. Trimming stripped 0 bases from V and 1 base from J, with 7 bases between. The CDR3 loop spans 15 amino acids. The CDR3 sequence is CARSLGGMNTGELFF. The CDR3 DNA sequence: TGTGCCAGAAGCTTGGGCGGGATGAACACCGGGGAGCTGTTTTTT.

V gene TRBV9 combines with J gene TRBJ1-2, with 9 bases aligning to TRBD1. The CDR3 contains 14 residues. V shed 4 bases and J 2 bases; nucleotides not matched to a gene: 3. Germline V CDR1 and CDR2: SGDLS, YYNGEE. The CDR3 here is CASSYGTGNYGYTF. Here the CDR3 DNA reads TGTGCCAGCAGCTACGGGACAGGGAACTATGGCTACACCTTC. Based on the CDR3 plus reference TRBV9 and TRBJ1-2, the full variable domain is DSGVTQTPKHLITATGQRVTLRCSPRSGDLSVYWYQQSLDQGLQFLIQYYNGEERAKGNILERFSAQQFPDLHSELNLSSLELGDSALYFCASSYGTGNYGYTFGSGTRLTVV.

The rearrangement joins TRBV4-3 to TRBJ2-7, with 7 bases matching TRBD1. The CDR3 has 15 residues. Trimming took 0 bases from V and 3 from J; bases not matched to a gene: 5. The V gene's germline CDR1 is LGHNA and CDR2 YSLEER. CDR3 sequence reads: CASSQDSDRDYEQYF. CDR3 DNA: TGCGCCAGCAGCCAAGATTCCGACAGGGACTACGAGCAGTACTTC.

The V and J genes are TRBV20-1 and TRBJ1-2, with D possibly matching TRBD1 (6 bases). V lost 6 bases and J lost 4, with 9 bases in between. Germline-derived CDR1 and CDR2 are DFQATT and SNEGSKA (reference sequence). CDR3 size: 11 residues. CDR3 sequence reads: CSAPDSYGYTF. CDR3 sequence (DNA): TGCAGTGCCCCGGACAGCTATGGCTACACCTTC.

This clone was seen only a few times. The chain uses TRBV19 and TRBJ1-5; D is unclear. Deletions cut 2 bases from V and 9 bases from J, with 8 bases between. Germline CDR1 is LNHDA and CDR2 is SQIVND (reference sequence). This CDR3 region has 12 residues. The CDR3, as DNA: TGTGCCAGTAGTATATCTGGTGCGCCCCAGCATTTT. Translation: CASSISGAPQHF.